The entry that follows covers one T cell receptor (beta chain) sequence. The sample originates from a study of blood T cell repertoires in COVID-19. The overall study: Acute-phase and convalescent COVID-19 samples originated in the United States, Italy and Spain. The cDNA or gDNA used as material had been derived from T cells, B-cell-depleted T cells, or PBMCs.

Seattle patients were enrolled during active infection and followed longitudinally. CDR1 and CDR2 from the germline V gene are LNHDA and SQIVND (reference sequence). With V trimmed by 6 bases and J by 10 bases, 5 bases remained unmatched. There are 13 residues in the CDR3. TCRdb's table, derived via immunoSEQ multiplex PCR, lists solely in-frame clones and lacks some. The sample carries 400,000 to 450,000 clones, about 87% recorded once. This chain joins TRBV19 and TRBJ1-6, with TRBD1 identical over 8 bases. The sequenced sample was peripheral blood. This clonotype originated in a woman in her fifties or sixties with COVID-19, enrolled during active disease. In nucleotides, the CDR3 is TGTGCCAGTAGCGGACAGGGTGAATCACCCCTCCACTTT. Its translation: CASSGQGESPLHF.